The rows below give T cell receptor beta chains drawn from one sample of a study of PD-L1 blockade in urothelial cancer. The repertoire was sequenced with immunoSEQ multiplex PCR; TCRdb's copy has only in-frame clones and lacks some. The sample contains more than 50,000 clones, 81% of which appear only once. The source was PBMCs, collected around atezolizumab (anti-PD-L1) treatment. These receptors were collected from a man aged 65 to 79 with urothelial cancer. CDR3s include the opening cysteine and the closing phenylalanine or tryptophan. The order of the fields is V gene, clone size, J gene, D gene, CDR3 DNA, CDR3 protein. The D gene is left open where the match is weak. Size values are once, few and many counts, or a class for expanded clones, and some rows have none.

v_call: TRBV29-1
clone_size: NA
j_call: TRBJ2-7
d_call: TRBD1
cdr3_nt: TGCAGCGTTGGGAGCCCGACAGGGACCTACGAGCAGTACTTC
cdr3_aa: CSVGSPTGTYEQYF

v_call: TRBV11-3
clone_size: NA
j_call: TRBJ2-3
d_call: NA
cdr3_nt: TGTGCCAGCAGCAGTGGTGGGCAGCCCCCAGATACGCAGTATTTT
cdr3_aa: CASSSGGQPPDTQYF

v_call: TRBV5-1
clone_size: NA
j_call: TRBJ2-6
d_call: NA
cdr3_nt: TGCGCCAGCAGCATTACGGACAGTAAGAGCTCTGGGGCCAACGTCCTGACTTTC
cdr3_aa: CASSITDSKSSGANVLTF

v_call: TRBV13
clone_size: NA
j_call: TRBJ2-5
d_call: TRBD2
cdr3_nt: TGTGCCAGCAGCTTAATAGGCTTTGTGGCGGGAGTTCAAGAGACCCAGTACTTC
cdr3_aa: CASSLIGFVAGVQETQYF

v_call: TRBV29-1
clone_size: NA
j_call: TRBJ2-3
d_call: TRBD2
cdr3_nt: TGCAGCGTTGTGTCTCTAGCGGGAGAAAAGGATACGCAGTATTTT
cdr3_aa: CSVVSLAGEKDTQYF

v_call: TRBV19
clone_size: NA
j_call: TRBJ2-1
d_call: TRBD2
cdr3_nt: TGTGCCAGTAGTATAGACGGCGTCCGCGGGAGCATATACAATGAGCAGTTCTTC
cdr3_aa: CASSIDGVRGSIYNEQFF

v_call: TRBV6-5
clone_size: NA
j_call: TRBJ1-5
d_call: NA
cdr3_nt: TGTGCCAGCAGTTACTCGGGGCGGGGAGGAAGCCAGCCCCAGCATTTT
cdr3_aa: CASSYSGRGGSQPQHF

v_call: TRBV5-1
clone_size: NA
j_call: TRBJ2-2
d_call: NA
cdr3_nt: TGCGCCAGCAGCTTACTCCAGAACACCGGGGAGCTGTTTTTT
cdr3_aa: CASSLLQNTGELFF

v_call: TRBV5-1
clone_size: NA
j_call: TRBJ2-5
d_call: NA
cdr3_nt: TGCGCCAGCAGCTCTCTCGGGGGTCAAGAGACCCAGTACTTC
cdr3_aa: CASSSLGGQETQYF

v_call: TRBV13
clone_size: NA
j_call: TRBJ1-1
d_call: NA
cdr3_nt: TGTGCCAGCAGCCGATCCCCCAGGACTGAAGCTTTCTTT
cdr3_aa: CASSRSPRTEAFF

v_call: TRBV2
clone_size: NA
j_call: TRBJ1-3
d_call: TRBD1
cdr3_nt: TGTGCCAGCAGCGCAGACAGGGTCGGAAACACCATATATTTT
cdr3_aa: CASSADRVGNTIYF

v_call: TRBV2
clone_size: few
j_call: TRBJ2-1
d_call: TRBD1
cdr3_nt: TGTGCCAGCAGTGAATTTCGAGGGACAGGGGGTAGACAGGAGCAGTTCTTC
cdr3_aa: CASSEFRGTGGRQEQFF

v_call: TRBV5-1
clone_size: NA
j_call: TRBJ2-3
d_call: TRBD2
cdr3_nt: TGCGCCAGCAGCTTGGGGCTAGCGGGAGTAGCAGATACGCAGTATTTT
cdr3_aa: CASSLGLAGVADTQYF

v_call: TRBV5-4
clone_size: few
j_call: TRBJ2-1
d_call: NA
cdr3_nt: TGTGCCAGCAGCTTGCCGTGGGGCTCAGGCGAGCAGTTCTTC
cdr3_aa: CASSLPWGSGEQFF

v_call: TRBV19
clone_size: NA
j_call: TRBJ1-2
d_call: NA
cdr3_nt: TGTGCCAGTAGTATTGAGGGCGGCCGGGGAACAACTAACTATGGCTACACCTTC
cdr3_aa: CASSIEGGRGTTNYGYTF

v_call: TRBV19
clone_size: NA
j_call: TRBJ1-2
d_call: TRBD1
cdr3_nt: TGTGCCAGTACCTCCGGGACAGGGGTGGACTATGGCTACACCTTC
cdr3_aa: CASTSGTGVDYGYTF

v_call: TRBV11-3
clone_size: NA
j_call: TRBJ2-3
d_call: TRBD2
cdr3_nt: TGTGCCAGCAGCCCAGGGACTAGCGGGAGCACAGATACGCAGTATTTT
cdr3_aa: CASSPGTSGSTDTQYF

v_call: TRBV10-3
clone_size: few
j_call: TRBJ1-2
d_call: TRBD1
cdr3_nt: TGTGCCACCGGGACAGTAGAGGGTGGCTACACCTTC
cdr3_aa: CATGTVEGGYTF

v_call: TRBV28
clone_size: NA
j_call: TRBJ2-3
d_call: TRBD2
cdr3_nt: TGTGCCAGCACCCCTCGCGGGAGGGGATCAGATACGCAGTATTTT
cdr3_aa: CASTPRGRGSDTQYF

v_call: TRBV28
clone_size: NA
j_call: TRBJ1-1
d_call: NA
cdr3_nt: TGTGCCAGCAGTTTAAGGGGAGGGAAGACTGAAGCTTTCTTT
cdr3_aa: CASSLRGGKTEAFF

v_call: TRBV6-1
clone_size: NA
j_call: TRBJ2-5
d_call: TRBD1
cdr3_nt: TGTGCCAGCAGGGAACAGGGGGCGGAGACCCAGTACTTC
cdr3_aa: CASREQGAETQYF

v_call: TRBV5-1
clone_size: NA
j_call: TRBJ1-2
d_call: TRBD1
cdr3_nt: TGCGCCAGCAGCTCGGACAGGGTCAACTATGGCTACACCTTC
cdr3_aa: CASSSDRVNYGYTF

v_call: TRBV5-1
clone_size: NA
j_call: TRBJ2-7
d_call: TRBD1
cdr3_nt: TGCGCCAGCAGCTTGTTGGGACAGGGGGCACTCTCCTACGAGCAGTACTTC
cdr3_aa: CASSLLGQGALSYEQYF

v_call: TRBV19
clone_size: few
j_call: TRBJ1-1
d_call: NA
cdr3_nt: TGTGCCAGTAGGAGAGACAGGAACACTGAAGCTTTCTTT
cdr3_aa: CASRRDRNTEAFF

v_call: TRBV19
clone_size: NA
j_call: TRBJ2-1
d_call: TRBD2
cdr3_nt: TGTGCCAGTAGTCCCCGGACTAGCGGGACATCTTTCAGGCTCGGTTCCTACAATGAGCAGTTCTTC
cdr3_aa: CASSPRTSGTSFRLGSYNEQFF

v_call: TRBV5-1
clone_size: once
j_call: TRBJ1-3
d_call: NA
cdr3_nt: TGCGCCAGCAGCTTGGATAGTGGCTCTGGAAACACCATATATTTT
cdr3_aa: CASSLDSGSGNTIYF